This T cell receptor (beta chain) was sequenced for a study of beta chain features in type 1 diabetes. Notes on the study in general: TCRB CDR3s were moderately but significantly shorter in Type 1 diabetes patients in all four CD4+ subsets. At VDJ recombination sites, type 1 diabetes patients had fewer insertions and more deleted nucleotides.

Every donor provided one heparinised blood draw, which averaged around 110 mL. The CDR3 consists of 14 residues. Germline assignment: CDR1 KGHSH and CDR2 LQKENI. Trimming removed 5 bases from V and 4 bases from J, with 14 bases in between. This clone was seen only a few times. Its antigen remains unknown. Of the isolated RNA, all was reverse transcribed, and so the sequenced material was expressed TCRB transcripts. Profiling relied on immunoSEQ multiplex PCR, and the TCRdb table lists in-frame clones only, not all of them. Among some 150,000 clones listed, around 10% were seen once. The sequence came from a man aged 18-30 years in good health. This rearrangement joins TRBV18 to TRBJ1-2; D unresolved. Sequenced sample: central memory CD4+ T cells from blood. Here the CDR3 DNA reads TGTGCCAGCTCAGGAGGGCCGAGAGGCTATGGCTACACCTTC. This translates into CASSGGPRGYGYTF. The whole variable domain, filled in from reference TRBV18 and TRBJ1-2, reads NAGVMQNPRHLVRRRGQEARLRCSPMKGHSHVYWYRQLPEEGLKFMVYLQKENIIDESGMPKERFSAEFPKEGPSILRIQQVVRGDSAAYFCASSGGPRGYGYTFGSGTRLTVV.